Presented here are 20 T cell receptor beta chains from one specimen sequenced in a study of beta chain features in type 1 diabetes. Study observations and caveats: When Type 1 diabetes patients were examined, their TCRB CDR3s proved moderately but significantly shorter in all four CD4+ subsets.

Antigens for these TCRs are unknown. Expressed TCRB transcripts were sequenced because the isolated RNA had all been reverse transcribed beforehand. Only in-frame clones appear in the TCRdb table, and some are missing; sequencing was by immunoSEQ multiplex PCR. Found here are 250,000 to 350,000 clones, 15% of them singletons; the top ten hold around 0.015%. The sequenced sample consisted of naive CD4+ T cells from blood. Receptors originate from a young man with type 1 diabetes.

V usage is TRBV7-2 and J usage is TRBJ1-2; TRBD1 is a possible D gene (6 bases). Between the trimmed V and J ends, which lost 9 bases and 3 bases, there was a span of 14 bases. Per germline, CDR1 SGHTA and CDR2 FQGNSA. This CDR3 region has 13 residues. DNA of the CDR3: TGTGCCAGTACCCGGGACAAACACTATGGCTACACCTTC. This translates into CASTRDKHYGYTF.

For this clone: Other DNA sequences in the same sample also yield this CDR3. The chain carries TRBV5-1 and TRBJ2-7; TRBD1 is a possible D gene (5 bases). Germline V gene data show CDR1 as SGHRS and CDR2 as YFSETQ. The CDR3 runs to 13 residues. Trimming stripped 4 bases from V and 3 bases from J, with 11 bases between. The CDR3 reads CASSLVRGYEQYF. The CDR3 region has the DNA TGCGCCAGCAGCCTGGTTAGGGGCTACGAGCAGTACTTC.

Points on this clone: Other DNA sequences within the sample encode an identical CDR3. This chain connects TRBV6-5 to TRBJ2-5, with a possible D match to TRBD2 (6 bases). Germline loops: CDR1 MNHEY, CDR2 SVGAGI. The CDR3 sequence is 14 residues long. Trimming cost V 4 bases and J 5 bases, with 14 bases left between them. DNA of the CDR3: TGTGCCAGCAGTTCACGGACGGGAGTGGAGACCCAGTACTTC. Translated, it gives CASSSRTGVETQYF.

The J gene is TRBJ2-7, the V gene TRBV18; weak D call: TRBD2 (6 bases). The V end was cut by 1 base, the J end by 3 bases, with 13 bases between. The CDR3 runs 15 residues. CDR1 is KGHSH, CDR2 LQKENI, per germline. The CDR3 bases are TGTGCCAGCTCACCACTAGGGACTGGCCGCTACGAGCAGTACTTC. The encoded protein is CASSPLGTGRYEQYF. Using reference TRBV18 and TRBJ2-7 for the parts outside the CDR3, the full variable domain is NAGVMQNPRHLVRRRGQEARLRCSPMKGHSHVYWYRQLPEEGLKFMVYLQKENIIDESGMPKERFSAEFPKEGPSILRIQQVVRGDSAAYFCASSPLGTGRYEQYFGPGTRLTVT.

This clone was counted between two and nine times. This chain connects TRBV7-2 to TRBJ2-7; 9 nucleotides line up with TRBD2. The germline CDR1 and CDR2 sequences are SGHTA and FQGNSA. The CDR3 has 14 residues. After removal of 4 bases from V and 9 bases from J, the junction contained 10 bases not matched to a gene. The CDR3 here is CASSSPWREGGQYF. The CDR3 nucleotides are TGTGCCAGCAGCTCCCCGTGGCGGGAGGGCGGGCAGTACTTC.

This clone has only a few counts. The chain recombines TRBV10-3 with TRBJ2-2; D is unresolved. The CDR3 covers 14 residues. Germline V gives CDR1 ENHRY, CDR2 SYGVKD. V was shortened by 6 bases and J by 6 bases, with 14 bases between the two germline ends. The CDR3 spells CAISSTVDAGELFF. The CDR3 region has the DNA TGTGCCATCAGCTCAACGGTAGATGCCGGGGAGCTGTTTTTT.

The sample holds a few counts of this clone. The genes are TRBV7-8 and TRBJ2-7; D not certain. Germline V CDR1 and CDR2: SGHVS, FQNEAQ. This CDR3 has 15 residues. V was clipped by 5 bases and J by 1 base, with 15 bases between them. The CDR3 coding sequence is TGTGCCAGCAGCGAAGGCCTAGTGGGTTCCTACGAGCAGTACTTC. This codes for CASSEGLVGSYEQYF.

CDR3 sequence reads: CASSHDRVTAEAFF. CDR3 nucleotide sequence: TGCGCCAGCAGCCACGACAGGGTGACCGCTGAAGCTTTCTTT. This chain links TRBV4-3 with TRBJ1-1; 7 bases are shared with TRBD1. The CDR3 covers 14 residues. CDR1 is LGHNA, CDR2 YSLEER, per germline. With V trimmed by 3 bases and J by 6 bases, 7 bases remained unmatched.

This clone occurred a few times. The chain couples TRBV4-1 to TRBJ2-3; 9 bases match TRBD2. Trimming took 1 base from V and 0 from J; bases not matched to a gene: 2. Germline loops: CDR1 MGHRA, CDR2 YSYEKL. The CDR3 spans 16 residues. In DNA, the CDR3 is TGCGCCAGCAGCCAAGTCCTAGCGGGAAGCACAGATACGCAGTATTTT. Its translation is CASSQVLAGSTDTQYF.

This clone has more than one count but fewer than ten. This rearrangement joins TRBV4-3 to TRBJ2-7, with 7 bases fitting TRBD1. The CDR3 covers 15 residues. Trimming cost V 2 bases and J 6 bases; bases outside gene matches: 10. The germline V gene encodes CDR1 LGHNA and CDR2 YSLEER. This CDR3 is CASSQTDRIPGEQYF. The CDR3 DNA reads TGCGCCAGCAGCCAAACGGACAGGATCCCTGGCGAGCAGTACTTC.

This clone was counted a few times. The chain combines TRBV5-6 with TRBJ2-1, with D tentatively TRBD2 (6 bases). V lost 0 bases, J lost 3 bases, and 10 bases lay in between. Germline-derived CDR1 and CDR2 are SGHDT and YYEEEE. CDR3 length: 15 residues. The CDR3, as DNA: TGTGCCAGCAGCTTGGAACGGGAGTACTACAATGAGCAGTTCTTC. This encodes CASSLEREYYNEQFF.

For this clone: This CDR3 is also generated by other DNA sequences in the sample. This rearrangement joins TRBV5-1 to TRBJ2-3; D might be TRBD1 (6 bases). Germline V lookup: CDR1 SGHRS, CDR2 YFSETQ. Trimming took off 2 bases at V and 1 base at J, with 8 bases between the two ends. The CDR3 is 14 residues long. The chain's CDR3 is CASSLGGRTDTQYF. CDR3 nucleotide sequence: TGCGCCAGCAGCTTAGGGGGTCGCACAGATACGCAGTATTTT.

The rearrangement links TRBV5-1 to TRBJ2-1, with 7 positions matching TRBD2. The CDR3 has 16 residues. Germline CDR1 SGHRS, CDR2 YFSETQ. Trimming cost V 0 bases and J 0 bases; bases outside gene matches: 3. The CDR3 coding sequence is TGCGCCAGCAGCTTGGCTAGCGGTTACTCCTACAATGAGCAGTTCTTC. Translated: CASSLASGYSYNEQFF. Complete variable domain (other parts from reference TRBV5-1 and TRBJ2-1): KAGVTQTPRYLIKTRGQQVTLSCSPISGHRSVSWYQQTPGQGLQFLFEYFSETQRNKGNFPGRFSGRQFSNSRSEMNVSTLELGDSALYLCASSLASGYSYNEQFFGPGTRLTVL.

This clone was picked up a small number of times. The chain combines TRBV9 with TRBJ2-5; no reliable D call. Trimming took off 1 base at V and 4 bases at J, with 8 bases between the two ends. The CDR3 sequence is 13 residues long. CDR1 is SGDLS and CDR2 is YYNGEE in the germline V gene. CDR3 amino acids: CASSVTSRETQYF. The CDR3 DNA follows: TGTGCCAGCAGCGTAACCTCTAGAGAGACCCAGTACTTC.

V and J are TRBV4-2 and TRBJ2-7; the D is unclear. Between the trimmed V and J ends, which lost 1 base and 2 bases, there was a span of 12 bases. CDR1 is LGHNA and CDR2 is YNFKEQ in the germline V gene. The CDR3 contains 15 residues. CDR3 protein: CASSQVSGLAYEQYF. For the CDR3, the DNA is TGTGCCAGCAGCCAAGTGTCCGGGTTAGCCTACGAGCAGTACTTC.

The sample holds a few counts of this clone. V and J are TRBV2 and TRBJ2-3, with 13 positions matching TRBD2. Germline V lookup: CDR1 SNHLY, CDR2 FYNNEI. The CDR3 extends over 20 amino acids. Trimming at V came to 5 bases and at J to 0 bases, leaving 14 bases not matched to a gene. The CDR3 DNA sequence: TGTGCCAGCAGTTATCCCCCTCGACTAGCGGGGGGCATTAGCACAGATACGCAGTATTTT. This codes for CASSYPPRLAGGISTDTQYF.

This clone was observed a handful of times. The rearrangement links TRBV5-1 to TRBJ2-7; no definite D call. Germline CDR1 and CDR2: SGHRS and YFSETQ. The CDR3 runs 15 residues. V shed 2 bases and J shed 5 bases, with 17 bases lying between them. CDR3 sequence reads: CASSLWSDTRDEQYF. CDR3 bases: TGCGCCAGCAGCTTATGGTCCGACACCAGAGACGAGCAGTACTTC.

This clone was picked up a small number of times. V gene TRBV11-2 combines with J gene TRBJ1-1; D unresolved. CDR3 length: 19 amino acids. CDR1 SGHAT and CDR2 FQNNGV come from the germline V gene. V lost 1 base to trimming and J lost 0 bases, with 21 bases between them. The CDR3 DNA is TGTGCCAGCAGCTTAGGTCCAGTCGCCAGGTCCGGAATGAACACTGAAGCTTTCTTT. Its translation is CASSLGPVARSGMNTEAFF.

The V and J genes are TRBV7-2 and TRBJ2-5; TRBD2 aligns across 12 bases. The CDR3 is made up of 16 amino acids. Trimming took 8 bases from V and 4 from J; bases not matched to a gene: 11. Germline V CDR1 and CDR2: SGHTA, FQGNSA. The CDR3 region has the DNA TGTGCCAGCGGTTACTCTAGCGGGGGGGCGACAGAGACCCAGTACTTC. The encoded protein is CASGYSSGGATETQYF.

J is TRBJ2-3 and V is TRBV5-6; 10 bases align to TRBD1. V shed 4 bases and J 3 bases; nucleotides not matched to a gene: 5. Germline V lookup: CDR1 SGHDT, CDR2 YYEEEE. The CDR3 consists of 15 residues. For the CDR3, the DNA is TGTGCCAGCAGCCTGACAGGGGGCCCAACAGATACGCAGTATTTT. Amino acids: CASSLTGGPTDTQYF.